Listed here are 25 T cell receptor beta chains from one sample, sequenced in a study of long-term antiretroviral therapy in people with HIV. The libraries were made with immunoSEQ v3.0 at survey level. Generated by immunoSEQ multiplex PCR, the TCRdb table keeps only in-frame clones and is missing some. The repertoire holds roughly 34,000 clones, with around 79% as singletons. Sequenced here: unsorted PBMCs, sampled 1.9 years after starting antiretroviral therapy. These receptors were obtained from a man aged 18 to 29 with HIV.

CDR3 protein: CASSFPVRSDQGPYGYTF. The DNA of the CDR3 is TGTGCCAGCAGCTTTCCAGTAAGGAGCGATCAGGGGCCTTATGGCTACACCTTC. This chain joins TRBV11-2 and TRBJ1-2; the D gene is possibly TRBD1 (6 bases). Germline-derived CDR1 and CDR2 are SGHAT and FQNNGV. The ends were cut back, 3 bases at V and 5 bases at J, with 25 bases in the middle. The CDR3 has 18 residues.

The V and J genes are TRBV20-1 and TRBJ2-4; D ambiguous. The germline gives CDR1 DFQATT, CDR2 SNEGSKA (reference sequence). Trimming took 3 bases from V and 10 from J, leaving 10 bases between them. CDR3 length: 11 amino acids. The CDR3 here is CSAREGPIQYF. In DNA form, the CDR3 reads TGCAGTGCTAGGGAAGGTCCTATTCAGTACTTC.

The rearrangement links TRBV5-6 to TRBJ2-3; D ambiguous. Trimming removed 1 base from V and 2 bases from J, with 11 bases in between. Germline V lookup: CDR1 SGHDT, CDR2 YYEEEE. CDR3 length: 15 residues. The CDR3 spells CASSLTGSYTDTQYF. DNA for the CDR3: TGTGCCAGCAGCTTGACGGGCAGTTACACAGATACGCAGTATTTT.

CDR3 nucleotide sequence: TGTGCCAGCAGCCACTCCCAGGGGAGCAATCAGCCCCAGCATTTT. Its protein is CASSHSQGSNQPQHF. The chain links TRBV7-9 to TRBJ1-5, with TRBD1 as a possible D gene (6 bases). With 5 bases removed from V and 1 base from J, the gap between germline ends came to 12 bases. From germline, CDR1 is SEHNR and CDR2 FQNEAQ (reference sequence). There are 15 residues in the CDR3.

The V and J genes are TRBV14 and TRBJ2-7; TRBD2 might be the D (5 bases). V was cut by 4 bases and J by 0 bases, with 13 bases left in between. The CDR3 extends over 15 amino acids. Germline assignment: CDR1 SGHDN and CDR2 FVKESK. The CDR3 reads CASSPGLSPSYEQYF. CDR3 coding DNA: TGTGCCAGCAGCCCCGGACTTTCTCCCTCCTACGAGCAGTACTTC.

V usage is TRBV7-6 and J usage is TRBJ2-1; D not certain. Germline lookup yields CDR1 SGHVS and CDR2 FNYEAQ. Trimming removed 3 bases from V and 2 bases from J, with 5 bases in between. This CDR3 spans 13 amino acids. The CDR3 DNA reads TGTGCCAGCAGCTTGGCCACCTACAATGAGCAGTTCTTC. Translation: CASSLATYNEQFF.

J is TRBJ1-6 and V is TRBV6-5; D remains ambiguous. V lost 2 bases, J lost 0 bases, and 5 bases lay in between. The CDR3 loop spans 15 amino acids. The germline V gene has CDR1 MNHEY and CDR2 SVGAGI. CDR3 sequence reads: CASSYESSYNSPLHF. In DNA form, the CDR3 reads TGTGCCAGCAGTTACGAGAGCTCCTATAATTCACCCCTCCACTTT.

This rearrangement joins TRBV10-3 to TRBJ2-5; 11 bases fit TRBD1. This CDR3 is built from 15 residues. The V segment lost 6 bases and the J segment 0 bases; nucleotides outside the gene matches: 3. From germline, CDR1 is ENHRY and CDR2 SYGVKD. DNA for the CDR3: TGTGCCATCAGACCGGGACAGGGGGACCAAGAGACCCAGTACTTC. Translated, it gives CAIRPGQGDQETQYF.

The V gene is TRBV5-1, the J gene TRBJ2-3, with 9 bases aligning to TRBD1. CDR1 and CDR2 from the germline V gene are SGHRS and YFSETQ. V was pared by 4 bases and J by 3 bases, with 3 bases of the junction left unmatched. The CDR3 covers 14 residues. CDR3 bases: TGCGCCAGCAGCACAGGGACAGGGACAGATACGCAGTATTTT. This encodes CASSTGTGTDTQYF.

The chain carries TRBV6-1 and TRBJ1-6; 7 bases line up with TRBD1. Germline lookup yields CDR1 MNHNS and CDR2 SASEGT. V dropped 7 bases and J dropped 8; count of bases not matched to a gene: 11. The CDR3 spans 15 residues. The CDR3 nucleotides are TGTGCCAGCACCCCCTGGGACAGTCTGGATTCACCCCTCCACTTT. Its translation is CASTPWDSLDSPLHF.

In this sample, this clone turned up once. CDR3 loop: CASSLRAGGAVGEKLFF. CDR3 DNA: TGTGCCAGCAGTTTAAGGGCAGGGGGCGCGGTGGGGGAAAAACTGTTTTTT. The chain employs TRBV28 and TRBJ1-4; TRBD1 aligns across 8 bases. Germline V CDR1 and CDR2: MDHEN, SYDVKM. V trimming: 2 bases; J trimming: 8 bases; junction bases outside the gene matches: 13. This CDR3 has 17 amino acids.

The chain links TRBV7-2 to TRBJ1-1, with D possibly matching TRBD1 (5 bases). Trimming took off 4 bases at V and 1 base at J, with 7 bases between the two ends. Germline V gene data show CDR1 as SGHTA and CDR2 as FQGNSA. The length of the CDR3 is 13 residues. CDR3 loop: CASSSQGNTEAFF. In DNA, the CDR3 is TGTGCCAGCAGCTCGCAGGGGAACACTGAAGCTTTCTTT.

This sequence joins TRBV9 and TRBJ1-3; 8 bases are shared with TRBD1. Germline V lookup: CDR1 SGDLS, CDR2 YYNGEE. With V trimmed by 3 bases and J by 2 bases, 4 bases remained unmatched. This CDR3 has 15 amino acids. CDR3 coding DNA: TGTGCCAGCAGCGCCGCAGGGGGCCCTGGAAACACCATATATTTT. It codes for CASSAAGGPGNTIYF.

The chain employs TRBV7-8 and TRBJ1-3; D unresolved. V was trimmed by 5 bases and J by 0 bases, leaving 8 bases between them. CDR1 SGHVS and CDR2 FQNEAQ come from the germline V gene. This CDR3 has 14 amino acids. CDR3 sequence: CASSSGVSGNTIYF. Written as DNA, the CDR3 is TGTGCCAGCAGCAGTGGGGTCTCTGGAAACACCATATATTTT.

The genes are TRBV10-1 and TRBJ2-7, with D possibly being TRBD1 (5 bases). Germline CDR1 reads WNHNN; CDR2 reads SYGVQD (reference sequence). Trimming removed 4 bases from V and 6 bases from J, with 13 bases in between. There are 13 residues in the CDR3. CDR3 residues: CASSAAGNGEQYF. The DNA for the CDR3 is TGCGCCAGCAGTGCAGCAGGGAATGGCGAGCAGTACTTC.

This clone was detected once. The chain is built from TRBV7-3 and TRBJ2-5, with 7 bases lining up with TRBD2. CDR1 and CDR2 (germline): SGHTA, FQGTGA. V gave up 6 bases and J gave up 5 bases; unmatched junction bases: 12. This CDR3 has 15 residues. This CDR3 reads CASRRAGWVKETQYF. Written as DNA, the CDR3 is TGTGCCAGCAGACGAGCGGGGTGGGTCAAGGAGACCCAGTACTTC.

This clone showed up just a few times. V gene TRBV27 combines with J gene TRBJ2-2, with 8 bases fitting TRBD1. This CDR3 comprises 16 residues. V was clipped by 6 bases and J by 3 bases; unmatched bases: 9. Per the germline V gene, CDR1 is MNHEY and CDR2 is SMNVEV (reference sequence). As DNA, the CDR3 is TGTGCCAGCAGGTGGAGGGGGACAGGAGACACCGGGGAGCTGTTTTTT. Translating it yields CASRWRGTGDTGELFF.

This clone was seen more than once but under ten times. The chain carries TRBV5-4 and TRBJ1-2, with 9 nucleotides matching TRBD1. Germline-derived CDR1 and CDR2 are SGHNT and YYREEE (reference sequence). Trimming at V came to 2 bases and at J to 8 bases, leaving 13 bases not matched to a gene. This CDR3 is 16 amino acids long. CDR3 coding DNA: TGTGCCAGCAGCTTTCCTCCGGGACAGGGTACGGGCGGCTACACCTTC. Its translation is CASSFPPGQGTGGYTF.

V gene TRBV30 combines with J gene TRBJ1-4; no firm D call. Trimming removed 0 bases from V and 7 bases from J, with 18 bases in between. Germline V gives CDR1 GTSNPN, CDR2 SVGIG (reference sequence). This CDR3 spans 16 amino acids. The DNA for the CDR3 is TGTGCCTGGAGTGTAGGCTGGATCCTAGGTGGTGAAAAACTGTTTTTT. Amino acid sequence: CAWSVGWILGGEKLFF.

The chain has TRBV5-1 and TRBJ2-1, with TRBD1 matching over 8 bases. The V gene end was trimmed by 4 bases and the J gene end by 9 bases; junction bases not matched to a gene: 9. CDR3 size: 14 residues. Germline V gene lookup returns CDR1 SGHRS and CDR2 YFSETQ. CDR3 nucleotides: TGCGCCAGCAGCCCCGGACAGGGAGGCAGTGAGCAGTTCTTC. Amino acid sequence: CASSPGQGGSEQFF.

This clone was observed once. The CDR3 DNA is TGTGCCAGCAGCTTTGGGACATCCCGGGGGAACACTGAAGCTTTCTTT. This translates into CASSFGTSRGNTEAFF. The chain uses TRBV7-3 and TRBJ1-1; D perhaps matches TRBD1 (6 bases). The length of the CDR3 is 16 residues. Trimming removed 3 bases from V and 1 base from J, with 15 bases in between. Per the germline V gene, CDR1 is SGHTA and CDR2 is FQGTGA.

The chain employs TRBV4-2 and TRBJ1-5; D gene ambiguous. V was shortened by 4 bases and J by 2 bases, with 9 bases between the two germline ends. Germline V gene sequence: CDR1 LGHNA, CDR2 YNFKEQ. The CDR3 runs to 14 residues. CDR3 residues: CASSPGGRNQPQHF. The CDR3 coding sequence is TGTGCCAGCAGCCCCGGAGGACGCAATCAGCCCCAGCATTTT.

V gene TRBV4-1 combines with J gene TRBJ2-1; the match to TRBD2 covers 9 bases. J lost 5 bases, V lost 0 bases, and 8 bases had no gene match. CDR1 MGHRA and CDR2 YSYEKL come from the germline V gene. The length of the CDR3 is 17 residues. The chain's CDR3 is CASSQEMRLAGNNEQFF. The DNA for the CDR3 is TGCGCCAGCAGCCAAGAAATGAGGCTAGCGGGGAACAATGAGCAGTTCTTC.

The CDR3 DNA follows: TGTGCCAGCAATGTGGGGGACGGGGGTCGAAATACGCAGTATTTT. This sequence encodes CASNVGDGGRNTQYF. The chain has TRBV6-1 and TRBJ2-3, with TRBD2 as a possible D gene (6 bases). Trimming took 7 bases from V and 7 from J, leaving 21 bases between them. The CDR3 extends over 15 amino acids. In germline, CDR1 is MNHNS, CDR2 SASEGT.

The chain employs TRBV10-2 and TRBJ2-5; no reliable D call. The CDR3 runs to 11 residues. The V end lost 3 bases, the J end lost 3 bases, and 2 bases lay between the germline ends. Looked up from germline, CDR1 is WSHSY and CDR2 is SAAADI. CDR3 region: CASSDKETQYF. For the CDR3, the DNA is TGCGCCAGCAGTGATAAAGAGACCCAGTACTTC.